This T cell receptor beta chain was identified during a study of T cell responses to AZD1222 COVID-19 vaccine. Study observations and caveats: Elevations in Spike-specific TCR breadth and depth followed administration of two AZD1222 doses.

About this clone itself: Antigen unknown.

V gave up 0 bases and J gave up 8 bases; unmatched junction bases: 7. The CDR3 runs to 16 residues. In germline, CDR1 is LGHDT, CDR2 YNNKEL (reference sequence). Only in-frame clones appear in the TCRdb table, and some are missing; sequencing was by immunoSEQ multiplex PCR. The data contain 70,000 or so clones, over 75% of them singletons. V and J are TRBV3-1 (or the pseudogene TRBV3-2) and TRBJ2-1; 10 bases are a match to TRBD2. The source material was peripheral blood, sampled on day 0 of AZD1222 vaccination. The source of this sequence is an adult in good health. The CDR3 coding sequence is TGTGCCAGCAGCCAAGATCGGGGACTAGCGTACGATGAGCAGTTCTTC. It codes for CASSQDRGLAYDEQFF.